Here is one T cell receptor (beta chain) with its context. Source study methods: Reference gene primer amplification gave nucleated cell count estimates. Libraries were prepared by immunoSEQ multiplex PCR; TCRdb keeps only in-frame clonotypes and omits some of them. From that table come the V and J calls and clone size; the DNA was used to work out D and trimming. The sample carries tens of thousands of clones, over 75% recorded once. The sample originates from a study of blood T cell repertoires in COVID-19. The overall study: COVID-19 samples collected from the United States, Italy and Spain covered acute and convalescent phases.

The germline V gene has CDR1 SNHLY and CDR2 FYNNEI. Losses at the gene ends were 6 bases for V and 6 bases for J; bases not matched to a gene: 7. The CDR3 is 13 residues long. This sequence joins TRBV2 and TRBJ1-1; the match to TRBD1 covers 7 bases. The receptor's source is a man at least 80 years old with active COVID-19. The sample was peripheral blood. CDR3 amino acids: CASSVTTGPEAFF. The CDR3 DNA reads as TGTGCCAGCAGCGTAACGACAGGGCCTGAAGCTTTCTTT.